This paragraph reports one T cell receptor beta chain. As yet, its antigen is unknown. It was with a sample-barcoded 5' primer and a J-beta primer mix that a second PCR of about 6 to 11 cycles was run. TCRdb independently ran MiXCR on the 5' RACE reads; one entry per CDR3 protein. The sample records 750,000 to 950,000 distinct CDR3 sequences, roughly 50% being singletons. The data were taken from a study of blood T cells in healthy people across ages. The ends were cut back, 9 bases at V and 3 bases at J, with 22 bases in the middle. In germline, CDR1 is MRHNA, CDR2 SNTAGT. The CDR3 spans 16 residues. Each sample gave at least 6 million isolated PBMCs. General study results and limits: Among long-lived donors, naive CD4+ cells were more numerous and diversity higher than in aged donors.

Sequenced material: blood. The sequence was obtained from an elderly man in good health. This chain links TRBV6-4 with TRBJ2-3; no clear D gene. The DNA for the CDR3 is TGTGCCAGGCTAGAGAGCGCGAGACAATGGACAGATACGCAGTATTTT. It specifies CARLESARQWTDTQYF.